This TCR beta chain was sequenced in a study of T cell repertoires in cytomegalovirus infection. Across the study: From public TCR beta signatures came an indication of both CMV infection and matching HLA type.

Germline CDR1 is LNHDA and CDR2 is SQIVND (reference sequence). Trimming took off 6 bases at V and 5 bases at J, with 13 bases between the two ends. There are 13 residues in the CDR3. TCRdb analysed the reads with MiXCR anew, one entry per CDR3 protein. The sample has 150,000 to 200,000 distinct CDR3 sequences, under 30% seen once. General study findings and limits: The ex vivo response showed dominance by HLA-C-restricted CMV-specific TCR beta clonotypes. Carriage of CMV together with the relevant HLA was identifiable through cumulative public TCR beta family frequency.

As for this clonotype: Its antigen is unidentified.

This chain uses TRBV19 with TRBJ1-2; a weak D match, TRBD1 (5 bases). The receptor's source is a human donor in good health (CMV status not recorded). Some clones in this sample may be carry-over from other donors' samples. Sequencing was carried out using PBMCs. Here the CDR3 DNA reads TGTGCCAGTAGGGACCTCGCAGGGTATGGCTACACCTTC. Translation gives CASRDLAGYGYTF.